This TCR beta chain was observed in a study of CD8+ T cells in alopecia areata. Overall study results and limits: Resident alphabeta T cells of normal skin are also sequenced in scalp samples.

Extracted from the samples, RNA was reverse transcribed into cDNA to serve as the sequencing template. Clones were sequenced by immunoSEQ multiplex PCR, and TCRdb holds only the in-frame ones, with some missing. The table shows about 13,000 clones, with roughly 65% occurring only once. Described treatment: oral pan-JAK inhibitor, 5-10 mg twice daily. Lesional scalp tissue (obtained by punch biopsy) and peripheral blood were collected from alopecia areata patients. In the case of this clone: Antigen unknown.

The receptor was isolated from a human donor with alopecia areata. This material consisted of skin, taken at week 4, from a patient treated with tofacitinib.

The DNA of the CDR3 is TGTGCCAGCAGCGCATCGGGACAGGGTTCCTACGAGCAGTACTTC. As protein: CASSASGQGSYEQYF. This chain joins TRBV13 and TRBJ2-7; 9 nucleotides agree with TRBD1. Germline values: CDR1 PRHDT, CDR2 FYEKMQ (reference sequence). V shed 5 bases, J shed 1 base, and the junction held 6 bases outside the gene matches. The CDR3 contains 15 residues.